Shown below are 17 T cell receptor beta chains from a single sample sequenced in a study of T cell repertoires in cytomegalovirus infection. TCRdb recomputed calls from the reads with MiXCR, one row per CDR3 protein. The sample includes 700,000 to 900,000 distinct CDR3 sequences, 25% to 35% of them seen just once. The antigens of these receptors remain unknown. Specimen: cultured CD8+ T cells from PBMCs, collected from culture after CMV antigen stimulation. The source is a human donor in good health (CMV status not recorded). Some clones in this sample may be carry-over from other donors' samples.

The CDR3 loop reads CASSRSFSGGANEQFF. The CDR3 nucleotides read TGCGCCAGCAGCCGCTCATTCTCTGGGGGGGCCAATGAGCAGTTCTTC. The V gene is TRBV4-3, the J gene TRBJ2-1; D is perhaps TRBD2 (7 bases). V lost 4 bases and J lost 6, with 19 bases in between. Germline V CDR1 and CDR2: LGHNA, YSLEER. This CDR3 spans 16 amino acids.

This chain joins TRBV7-8 and TRBJ1-2; TRBD1 matches at 8 bases. The CDR3 is 19 residues long. V trimming: 5 bases; J trimming: 2 bases; junction bases outside the gene matches: 19. Germline V CDR1 and CDR2: SGHVS, FQNEAQ. The chain's CDR3 is CASSPIRTGTVLLNYGYTF. CDR3 nucleotides: TGTGCCAGCAGCCCCATAAGGACAGGGACTGTCCTCCTGAACTATGGCTACACCTTC.

V is TRBV27 and J is TRBJ1-2, with D possibly matching TRBD1 (6 bases). V was shortened by 6 bases and J by 0 bases, with 20 bases between the two germline ends. The CDR3 has 17 amino acids. Germline V gene lookup returns CDR1 MNHEY and CDR2 SMNVEV (reference sequence). The DNA of the CDR3 is TGTGCCAGCAGCCACTCGGGGGCCGCCTCTACTAACTATGGCTACACCTTC. Its translation: CASSHSGAASTNYGYTF.

This chain uses TRBV19 with TRBJ1-5; D gene ambiguous. This CDR3 comprises 15 residues. The V end was cut by 6 bases, the J end by 1 base, with 13 bases between. CDR1 is LNHDA, CDR2 SQIVND, per germline (reference sequence). The CDR3 bases are TGTGCCAGTAGCCACCAATCGCGGAGCAATCAGCCCCAGCATTTT. Its translation: CASSHQSRSNQPQHF.

The chain joins TRBV19 to TRBJ2-1; D is unresolved. V was trimmed by 3 bases and J by 2 bases, leaving 14 bases between them. Germline V gene lookup returns CDR1 LNHDA and CDR2 SQIVND (reference sequence). This CDR3 has 16 residues. The chain's CDR3 is CASSILGWTPYNEQFF. The CDR3 DNA reads as TGTGCCAGTAGTATCTTAGGGTGGACCCCCTACAATGAGCAGTTCTTC.

The chain recombines TRBV2 with TRBJ2-7; TRBD2 agrees at 9 bases. The CDR3 has 16 amino acids. Germline trimming cut 8 bases from V and 0 bases from J; bases unmatched to any gene: 11. Germline loops: CDR1 SNHLY, CDR2 FYNNEI. Written as DNA, the CDR3 is TGTGCCAGCCCCCTCCGGCTAGCGGGGAGCTCCTACGAGCAGTACGTC. The encoded protein is CASPLRLAGSSYEQYV.

Note on this clonotype: At one of its ends the junction is not consistent with the germline gene, which may arise from a read error. The chain combines TRBV19 with TRBJ2-1; 8 nucleotides agree with TRBD2. From germline, CDR1 is LNHDA and CDR2 SQIVND (reference sequence). The CDR3 contains 16 residues. CDR3 loop: CARSIRAGGFYNEQFF. The CDR3 region has the DNA TGTGCCAGAAGTATCAGGGCGGGGGGATTCTACAATGAGCAGTTCTTC.

V gene TRBV29-1 combines with J gene TRBJ1-2; the D gene is possibly TRBD1 (6 bases). Germline assignment: CDR1 SQVTM and CDR2 ANQGSEA. Trimming cost V 7 bases and J 1 base, with 13 bases left between them. The CDR3 totals 13 residues. The CDR3 DNA follows: TGCAGCGCCCTGGACAGAGATAACTATGGCTACACCTTC. This gives the protein CSALDRDNYGYTF.

This clonotype came up a few times. The chain recombines TRBV7-4 with TRBJ2-5; no definite D call. V lost 1 base, J lost 1 base, and 7 bases lay in between. The CDR3 loop spans 14 amino acids. Per the germline V gene, CDR1 is SGHVT and CDR2 is SQSDAQ. The CDR3 here is CASSLDQGQETQYF. The CDR3 nucleotides read TGTGCCAGCAGCTTAGATCAAGGCCAAGAGACCCAGTACTTC.

The chain carries TRBV27 and TRBJ1-1; D not certain. V was cut by 2 bases and J by 1 base, with 11 bases left in between. The germline CDR1 and CDR2 sequences are MNHEY and SMNVEV (reference sequence). CDR3 length: 15 residues. This CDR3 is CASSLPGGSNTEAFF. CDR3 DNA sequence: TGTGCCAGCAGTTTACCCGGAGGATCGAACACTGAAGCTTTCTTT.

In this sample, this clonotype turned up many times. The V call is TRBV7-6, the J call TRBJ2-3, with 10 bases aligning to TRBD2. CDR1 and CDR2 (germline): SGHVS, FNYEAQ. CDR3 length equals 17 residues. With 2 bases clipped from V and 4 bases from J, the junction kept 9 bases outside the gene matches. In DNA form, the CDR3 reads TGTGCCAGCAGCTTAAATCTCCCAGCGGGGGGGCCAGATACGCAGTATTTT. Amino acid sequence: CASSLNLPAGGPDTQYF. The full variable domain, rest sourced from reference TRBV7-6 and TRBJ2-3, is GAGVSQSPRYKVTKRGQDVALRCDPISGHVSLYWYRQALGQGPEFLTYFNYEAQQDKSGLPNDRFSAERPEGSISTLTIQRTEQRDSAMYRCASSLNLPAGGPDTQYFGPGTRLTVL.

V gene TRBV6-6 combines with J gene TRBJ2-7, with D unclear. Germline V gene lookup returns CDR1 MNHNY and CDR2 SVGAGI (reference sequence). Trimming took off 7 bases at V and 3 bases at J, with 7 bases between the two ends. The CDR3 loop spans 11 amino acids. In DNA form, the CDR3 reads TGTGCCAGCAAATCTAACTACGAGCAGTACGTC. Amino acid sequence: CASKSNYEQYV.

The V call is TRBV6-2 or TRBV6-3, the J call TRBJ2-4; D unresolved. The CDR3 length is 11 residues. The germline V gene encodes CDR1 MNHEY and CDR2 SVGEGT. Trimming cost V 1 base and J 8 bases, with 3 bases left between them. The CDR3 region has the DNA TGTGCCAGCAGTTACTTCGACATTCAGTACTTC. Its translation is CASSYFDIQYF.

The V and J genes are TRBV19 and TRBJ2-5; 8 bases match TRBD1. The germline V gene encodes CDR1 LNHDA and CDR2 SQIVND (reference sequence). This CDR3 region has 15 residues. The J segment lost 1 base and the V segment lost 1 base, leaving 2 bases of the junction unmatched. Written as DNA, the CDR3 is TGTGCCAGTAGTATAGGGGACAGGACCCAAGAGACCCAGTACTTC. Protein product: CASSIGDRTQETQYF. The full variable domain, in which reference TRBV19 and TRBJ2-5 provide the parts outside the CDR3, is DGGITQSPKYLFRKEGQNVTLSCEQNLNHDAMYWYRQDPGQGLRLIYYSQIVNDFQKGDIAEGYSVSREKKESFPLTVTSAQKNPTAFYLCASSIGDRTQETQYFGPGTRLLVL.

This clonotype has just a few counts. The rearrangement joins TRBV28 to TRBJ2-5, with a possible D match to TRBD1 (6 bases). V gave up 10 bases and J gave up 2 bases, with 14 bases separating them. Germline V gene data show CDR1 as MDHEN and CDR2 as SYDVKM. This CDR3 comprises 13 residues. The DNA for the CDR3 is TGTGCCACGCCCGGACAGTGTCAAGAGACCCAGTACTTC. Translating gives CATPGQCQETQYF.

The chain employs TRBV9 and TRBJ2-3; 13 bases agree with TRBD2. The germline CDR1 and CDR2 sequences are SGDLS and YYNGEE. J gave up 6 bases and V 0 bases, and 10 bases lay outside the gene matches. The CDR3 spans 18 residues. CDR3 sequence reads: CASSVATAGLAGSDTQYF. The CDR3 region has the DNA TGTGCCAGCAGCGTAGCTACGGCGGGACTAGCGGGGTCGGATACGCAGTATTTT.

The chain joins TRBV29-1 to TRBJ2-3, with TRBD1 identical over 9 bases. V shed 0 bases, J shed 6 bases, and the junction held 13 bases outside the gene matches. From germline, CDR1 is SQVTM and CDR2 ANQGSEA. CDR3 length: 17 amino acids. Here the CDR3 DNA reads TGCAGCGTTGAAGACTATGACAACAGGGGGCCTGTGGATACGCAGTATTTT. Amino acid sequence: CSVEDYDNRGPVDTQYF.